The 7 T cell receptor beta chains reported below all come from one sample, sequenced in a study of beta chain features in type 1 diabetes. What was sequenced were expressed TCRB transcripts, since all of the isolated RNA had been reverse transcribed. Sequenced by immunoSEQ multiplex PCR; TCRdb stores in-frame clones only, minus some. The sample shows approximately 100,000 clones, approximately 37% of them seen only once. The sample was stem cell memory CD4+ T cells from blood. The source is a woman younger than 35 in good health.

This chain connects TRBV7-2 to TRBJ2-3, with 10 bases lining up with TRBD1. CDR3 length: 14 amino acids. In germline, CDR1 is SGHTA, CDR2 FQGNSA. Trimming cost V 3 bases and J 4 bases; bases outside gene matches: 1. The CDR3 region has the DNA TGTGCCAGCAGCTTCGGACAGGGGGCAGATACGCAGTATTTT. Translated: CASSFGQGADTQYF.

This CDR3 reads CASSRTGRGYTF. The CDR3 nucleotides are TGTGCCAGCAGCCGGACAGGGCGCGGCTACACCTTC. The chain couples TRBV5-6 to TRBJ1-2, with 8 positions matching TRBD1. Germline-derived CDR1 and CDR2 are SGHDT and YYEEEE. V shed 4 bases and J 8 bases; nucleotides not matched to a gene: 4. This CDR3 is built from 12 residues.

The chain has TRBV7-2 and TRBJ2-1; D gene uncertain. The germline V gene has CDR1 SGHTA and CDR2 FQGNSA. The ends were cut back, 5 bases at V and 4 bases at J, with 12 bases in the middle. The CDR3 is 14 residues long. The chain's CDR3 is CASSRPPLYNEQFF. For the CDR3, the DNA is TGTGCCAGCAGCCGTCCCCCACTATACAATGAGCAGTTCTTC.

The CDR3 DNA is TGCGCCAGCAGCTCTACCCCCGCCCAAGAGACCCAGTACTTC. Translated, it gives CASSSTPAQETQYF. The chain carries TRBV5-1 and TRBJ2-5; no firm D call. The CDR3 totals 14 residues. The V gene lost 3 bases and the J gene lost 1 base, with 10 bases spanning the gap. Germline V lookup: CDR1 SGHRS, CDR2 YFSETQ.

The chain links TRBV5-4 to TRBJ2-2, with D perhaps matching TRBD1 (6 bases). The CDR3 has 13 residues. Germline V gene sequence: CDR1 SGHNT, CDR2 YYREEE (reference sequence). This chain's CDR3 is CAADSSNTGELFF. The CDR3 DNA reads TGTGCTGCGGACAGCTCGAACACCGGGGAGCTGTTTTTT.

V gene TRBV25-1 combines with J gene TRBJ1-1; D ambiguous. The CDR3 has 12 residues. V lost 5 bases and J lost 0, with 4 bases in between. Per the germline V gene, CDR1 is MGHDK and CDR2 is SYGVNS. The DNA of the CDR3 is TGTGCCAGCAGTCGAGTGAACACTGAAGCTTTCTTT. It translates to CASSRVNTEAFF. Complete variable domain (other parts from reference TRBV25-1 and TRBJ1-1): EADIYQTPRYLVIGTGKKITLECSQTMGHDKMYWYQQDPGMELHLIHYSYGVNSTEKGDLSSESTVSRIRTEHFPLTLESARPSHTSQYLCASSRVNTEAFFGQGTRLTVV.

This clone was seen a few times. CDR3 coding DNA: TGTGCCTGGTCGGAGGACAGGGTCCGGGCAGATACGCAGTATTTT. This translates into CAWSEDRVRADTQYF. The V gene is TRBV30, the J gene TRBJ2-3, with 8 bases aligning to TRBD1. The J segment lost 4 bases and the V segment lost 5 bases, leaving 11 bases of the junction unmatched. CDR3 length: 15 amino acids. Germline values: CDR1 GTSNPN, CDR2 SVGIG (reference sequence).